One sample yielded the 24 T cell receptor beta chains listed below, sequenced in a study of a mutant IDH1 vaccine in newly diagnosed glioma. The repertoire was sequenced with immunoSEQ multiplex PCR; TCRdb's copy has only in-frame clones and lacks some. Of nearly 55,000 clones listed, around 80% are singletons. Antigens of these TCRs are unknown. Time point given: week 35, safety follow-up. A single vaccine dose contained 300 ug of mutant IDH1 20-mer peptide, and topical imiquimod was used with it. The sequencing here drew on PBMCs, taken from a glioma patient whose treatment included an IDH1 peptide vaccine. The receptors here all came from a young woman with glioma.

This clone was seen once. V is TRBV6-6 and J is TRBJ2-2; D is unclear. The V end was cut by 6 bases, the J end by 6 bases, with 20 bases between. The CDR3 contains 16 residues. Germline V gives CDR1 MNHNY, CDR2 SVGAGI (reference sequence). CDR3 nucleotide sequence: TGTGCCAGCAGCCTACCGGTAGGCAGAGCTGCCGGGGAGCTGTTTTTT. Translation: CASSLPVGRAAGELFF.

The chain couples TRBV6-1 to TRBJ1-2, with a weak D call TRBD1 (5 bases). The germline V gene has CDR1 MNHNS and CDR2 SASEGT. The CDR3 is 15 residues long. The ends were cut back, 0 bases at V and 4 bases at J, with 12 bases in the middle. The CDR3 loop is CASSEAIGTVYGYTF. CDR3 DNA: TGTGCCAGCAGTGAAGCAATCGGGACTGTCTATGGCTACACCTTC.

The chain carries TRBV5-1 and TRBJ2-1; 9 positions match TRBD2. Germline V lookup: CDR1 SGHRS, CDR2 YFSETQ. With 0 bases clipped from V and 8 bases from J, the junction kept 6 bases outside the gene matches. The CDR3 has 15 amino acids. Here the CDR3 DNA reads TGCGCCAGCAGCTTGGGTGGCGGGAGGGGGCATGAGCAGTTCTTC. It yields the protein CASSLGGGRGHEQFF.

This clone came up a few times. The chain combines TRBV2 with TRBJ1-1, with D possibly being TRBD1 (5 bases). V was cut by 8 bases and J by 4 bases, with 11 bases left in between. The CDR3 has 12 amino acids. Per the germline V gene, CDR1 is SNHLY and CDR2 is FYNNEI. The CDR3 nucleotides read TGTGCCAGCGTGGGGGATGGCACTGAAGCTTTCTTT. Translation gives CASVGDGTEAFF.

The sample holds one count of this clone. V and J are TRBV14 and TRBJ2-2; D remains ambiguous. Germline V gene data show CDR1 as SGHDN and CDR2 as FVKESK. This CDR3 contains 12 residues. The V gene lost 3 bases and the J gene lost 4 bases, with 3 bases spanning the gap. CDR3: CASSHSTGELFF. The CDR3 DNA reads TGTGCCAGCAGCCACAGCACCGGGGAGCTGTTTTTT.

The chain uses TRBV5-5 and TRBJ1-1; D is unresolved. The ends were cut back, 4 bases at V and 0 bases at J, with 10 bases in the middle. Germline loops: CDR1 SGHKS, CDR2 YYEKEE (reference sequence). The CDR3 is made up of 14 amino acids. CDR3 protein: CASSLGPMNTEAFF. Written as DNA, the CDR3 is TGTGCCAGCAGCCTCGGACCCATGAACACTGAAGCTTTCTTT.

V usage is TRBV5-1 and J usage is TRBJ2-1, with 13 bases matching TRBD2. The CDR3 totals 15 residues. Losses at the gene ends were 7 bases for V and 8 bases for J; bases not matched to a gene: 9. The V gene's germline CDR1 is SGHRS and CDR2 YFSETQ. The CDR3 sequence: CASATSGGWGDEQFF. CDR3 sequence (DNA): TGCGCCAGCGCGACTAGCGGGGGGTGGGGAGATGAGCAGTTCTTC.

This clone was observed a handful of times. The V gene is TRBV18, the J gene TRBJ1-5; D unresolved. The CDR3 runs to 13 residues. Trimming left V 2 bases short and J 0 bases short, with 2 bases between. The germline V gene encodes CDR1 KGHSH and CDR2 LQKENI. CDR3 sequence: CASSPVSNQPQHF. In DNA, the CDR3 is TGTGCCAGCTCACCAGTTAGCAATCAGCCCCAGCATTTT.

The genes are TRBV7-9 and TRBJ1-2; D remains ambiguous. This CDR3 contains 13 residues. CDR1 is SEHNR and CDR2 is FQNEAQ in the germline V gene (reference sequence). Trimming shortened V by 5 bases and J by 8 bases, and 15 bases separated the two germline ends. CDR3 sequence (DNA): TGTGCCAGCAGCCCCGGCTTAGGGTTCGGCTACACCTTC. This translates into CASSPGLGFGYTF.

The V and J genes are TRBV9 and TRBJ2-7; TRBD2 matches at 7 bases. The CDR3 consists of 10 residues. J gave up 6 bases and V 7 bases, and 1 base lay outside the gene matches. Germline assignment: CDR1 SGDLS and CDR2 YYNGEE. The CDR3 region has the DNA TGTGCCAGCGCGGGAGTCGAGCAGTACTTC. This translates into CASAGVEQYF.

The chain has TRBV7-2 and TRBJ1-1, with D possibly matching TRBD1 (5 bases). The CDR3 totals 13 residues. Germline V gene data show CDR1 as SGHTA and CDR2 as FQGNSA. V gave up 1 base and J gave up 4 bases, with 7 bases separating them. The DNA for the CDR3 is TGTGCCAGCAGCTTAGGGGGGTCCACTGAAGCTTTCTTT. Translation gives CASSLGGSTEAFF.

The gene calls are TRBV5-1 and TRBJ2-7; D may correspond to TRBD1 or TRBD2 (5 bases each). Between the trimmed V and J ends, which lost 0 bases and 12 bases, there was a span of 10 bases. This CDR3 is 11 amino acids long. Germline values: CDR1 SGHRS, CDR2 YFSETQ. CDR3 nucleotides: TGCGCCAGCAGCTTGGGGGACCAGCGGTACTTC. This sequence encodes CASSLGDQRYF. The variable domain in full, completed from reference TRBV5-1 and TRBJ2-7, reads KAGVTQTPRYLIKTRGQQVTLSCSPISGHRSVSWYQQTPGQGLQFLFEYFSETQRNKGNFPGRFSGRQFSNSRSEMNVSTLELGDSALYLCASSLGDQRYFGPGTRLTVT.

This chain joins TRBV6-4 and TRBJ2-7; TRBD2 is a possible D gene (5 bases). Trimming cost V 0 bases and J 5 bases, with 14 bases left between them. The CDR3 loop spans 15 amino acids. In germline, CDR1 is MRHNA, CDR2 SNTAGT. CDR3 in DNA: TGTGCCAGCAGTGACTCGCCGACCGCAGCGGACGAGCAGTACTTC. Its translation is CASSDSPTAADEQYF.

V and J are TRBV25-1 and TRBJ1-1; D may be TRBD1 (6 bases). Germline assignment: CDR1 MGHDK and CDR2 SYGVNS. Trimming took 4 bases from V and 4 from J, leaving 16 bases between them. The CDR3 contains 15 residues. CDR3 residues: CASSGARGGVTEAFF. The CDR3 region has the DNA TGTGCCAGCAGTGGTGCGAGGGGGGGCGTCACTGAAGCTTTCTTT.

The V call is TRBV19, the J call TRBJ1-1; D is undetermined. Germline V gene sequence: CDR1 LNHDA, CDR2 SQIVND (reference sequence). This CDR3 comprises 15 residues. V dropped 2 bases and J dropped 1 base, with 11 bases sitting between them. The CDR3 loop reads CASSIPTVTNTEAFF. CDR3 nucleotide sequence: TGTGCCAGTAGTATACCCACAGTCACGAACACTGAAGCTTTCTTT.

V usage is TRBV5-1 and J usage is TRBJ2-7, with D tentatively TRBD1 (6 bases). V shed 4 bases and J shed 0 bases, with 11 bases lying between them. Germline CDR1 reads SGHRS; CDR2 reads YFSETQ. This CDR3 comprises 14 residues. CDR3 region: CASSGTGSSYEQYF. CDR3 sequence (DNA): TGCGCCAGCAGCGGAACAGGGAGCTCCTACGAGCAGTACTTC. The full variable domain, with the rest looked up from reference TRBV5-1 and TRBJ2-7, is KAGVTQTPRYLIKTRGQQVTLSCSPISGHRSVSWYQQTPGQGLQFLFEYFSETQRNKGNFPGRFSGRQFSNSRSEMNVSTLELGDSALYLCASSGTGSSYEQYFGPGTRLTVT.

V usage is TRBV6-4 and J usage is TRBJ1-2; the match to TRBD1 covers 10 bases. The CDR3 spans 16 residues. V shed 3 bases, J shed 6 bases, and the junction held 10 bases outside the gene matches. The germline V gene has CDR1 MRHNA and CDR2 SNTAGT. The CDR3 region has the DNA TGTGCCAGCAGTGAGTCGGCTGGGACAGGGGTGCATGGCTACACCTTC. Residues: CASSESAGTGVHGYTF.

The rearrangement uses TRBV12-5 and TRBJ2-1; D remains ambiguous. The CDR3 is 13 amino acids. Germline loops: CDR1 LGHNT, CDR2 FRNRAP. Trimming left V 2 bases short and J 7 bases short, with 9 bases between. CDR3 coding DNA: TGTGCTAGTGGTTTGTACCCCCCAAATGAGCAGTTCTTC. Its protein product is CASGLYPPNEQFF.

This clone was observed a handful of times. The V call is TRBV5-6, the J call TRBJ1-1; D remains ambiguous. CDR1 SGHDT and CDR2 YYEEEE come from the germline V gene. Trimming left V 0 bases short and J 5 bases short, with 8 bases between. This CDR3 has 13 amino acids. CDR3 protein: CASSLGLGTEAFF. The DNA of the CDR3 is TGTGCCAGCAGCTTGGGACTGGGGACTGAAGCTTTCTTT.

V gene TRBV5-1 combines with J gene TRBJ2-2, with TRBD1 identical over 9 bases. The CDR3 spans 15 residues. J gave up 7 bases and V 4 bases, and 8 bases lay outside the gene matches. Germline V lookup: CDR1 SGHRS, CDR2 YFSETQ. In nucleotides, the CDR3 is TGCGCCAGCAGCGGCGTTACAGGGGGCGGCGGGGAGCTGTTTTTT. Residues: CASSGVTGGGGELFF. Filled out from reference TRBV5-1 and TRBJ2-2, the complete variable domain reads KAGVTQTPRYLIKTRGQQVTLSCSPISGHRSVSWYQQTPGQGLQFLFEYFSETQRNKGNFPGRFSGRQFSNSRSEMNVSTLELGDSALYLCASSGVTGGGGELFFGEGSRLTVL.

CDR3 in DNA: TGCGCCAGCAGCCAAATTACAGGGATGAACACTGAAGCTTTCTTT. Amino acids: CASSQITGMNTEAFF. The genes are TRBV4-3 and TRBJ1-1; D might be TRBD1 (6 bases). The CDR3 is 15 amino acids. V was trimmed by 2 bases and J by 0 bases, leaving 10 bases between them. The germline CDR1 and CDR2 sequences are LGHNA and YSLEER.

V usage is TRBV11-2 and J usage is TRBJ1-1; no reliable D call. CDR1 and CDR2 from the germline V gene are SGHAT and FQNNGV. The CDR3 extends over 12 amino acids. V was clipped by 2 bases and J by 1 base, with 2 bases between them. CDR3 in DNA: TGTGCCAGCAGCTTATCGAACACTGAAGCTTTCTTT. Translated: CASSLSNTEAFF.

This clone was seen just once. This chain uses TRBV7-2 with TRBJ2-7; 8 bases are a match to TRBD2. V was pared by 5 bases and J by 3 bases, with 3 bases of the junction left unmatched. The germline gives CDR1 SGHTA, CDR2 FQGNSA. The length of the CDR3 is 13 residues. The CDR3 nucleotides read TGTGCCAGCAGCCCACGGGGGGGCTACGAGCAGTACTTC. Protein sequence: CASSPRGGYEQYF.

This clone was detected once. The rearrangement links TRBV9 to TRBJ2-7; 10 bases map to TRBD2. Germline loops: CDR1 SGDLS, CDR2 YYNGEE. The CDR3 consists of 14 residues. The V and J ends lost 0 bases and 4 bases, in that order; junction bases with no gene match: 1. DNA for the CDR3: TGTGCCAGCAGCGTAGTTAGCGGGGGGTACGAGCAGTACTTC. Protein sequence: CASSVVSGGYEQYF.